This T cell receptor beta chain was profiled in a study of shared clonotypes between healthy human individuals (TCRdb year 2020). Looking at the study overall: The cohort included a few men and two women between 18 and 49 years of age. Blood TCR repertoires of roughly five healthy adults were deeply sequenced to estimate repertoire size and the extent of clonotype sharing between individuals. Per donor, three plates each were used for CD4 naive and CD4 memory, two for CD8 naive, and one for CD8 memory. Leukapheresis yielded between about 0.8 and 9.5 billion PBMCs per donor. To increase sequencing depth and limit assay-specific biases, different laboratories used diverse techniques to prepare libraries and sequence TCR repertoires.

The investigation overall reported the following: Incomplete sequencing was indicated by rarefaction of sorted-subset datasets, despite the large sequencing depth. Pairwise subsampling led to the expectation that sequencing depth would affect the degree of clonotype sharing among donors. Sampling was limited to blood, and TCR repertoires in tissue likely differ from TCR repertoires in blood. Because the study included only a small number of donors, the genetic and exposure-history diversity represented was limited. Approximately 5% of naive CD4, around 3.6% of naive CD8, about 2.4% of memory CD4, and 0.35% to 0.5% of memory CD8 clonotypes were shared across a few donors. Estimated clonotype richness was generally larger for naive than for memory subsets. Clonotypes shared by all four sorted-subset donors showed higher generation probabilities than non-shared clonotypes.

On this clone itself: Its antigen specificity is not known. Per-nucleotide qualities are absent, and no much larger clonotype sits a single base away.

Healthy HIV-negative adults with no recently reported acute infections or vaccinations were included as donors. Every donor was a Caucasian adult residing in Nashville, Tennessee, USA. CD4+ T cells were enriched by magnetic negative selection; naive cells were then positively selected on CD45RA, and the negative fraction formed the memory subset. Blood was obtained by leukapheresis, after which PBMCs were separated by Ficoll-Histopaque density gradient centrifugation and cryopreserved in liquid nitrogen vapor phase. Analytical flow cytometry was used to check the purity and quantity of each magnetically sorted T cell population. From each sorted fraction, genomic DNA was isolated and quantified by UV absorbance on a Nanodrop 2000c. Clipping removes 6 bases from V and 4 bases from J, with 8 as the unmatched junction base count. The germline V gene (reference sequence) sets CDR1 to SEHNR and CDR2 to FQNEAQ. Reading from cysteine to phenylalanine, the CDR3 counts 14 amino acids. CDR3 DNA is the only sequence kept; it has 42 bases, read in frame from the first base.

Using the deep immunoSEQ assay, TCR CDR3 regions were amplified from genomic DNA by multiplex PCR. Genomic DNA extracted from each cell subset was distributed evenly over all wells of several immunoSEQ 96-well plates, and each plate served as one replicate. For sorted subsets, each replicate PCR was loaded with roughly 200 ng genomic DNA, equivalent to 30,000 or so T cell genomes. Purified libraries were quantified with a Qubit 3.0 fluorometer, sized on a Bioanalyzer 2100, and re-quantified with the KAPA Library Quantification kit. Every immunoSEQ 96-well plate was sequenced on a dedicated single-read 150-cycle Illumina NextSeq 550 flow cell. Processing in the source paper ran as follows. Because the immunoSEQ output held only junctional sequences and lacked quality scores, the filtering could not match the filtering applied to full-length reads. To assign V/J genes and CDR3, sequences were annotated using PyIR, a Python wrapper for IgBLAST v1.9, with IMGT germline references. Reads were filtered out if the reads had weak V/J assignments (E-value above 1e-6), no CDR3, stop codons, out-of-frame junctions, or ambiguous translated residues. V3J clonotypes were defined as sequences sharing an identical inferred V gene, J gene, and CDR3 amino acid sequence. Percentage overlap between repertoires was calculated by dividing the number of shared unique clonotypes by the size of the smaller repertoire. RTK rarefaction, the Chao1 estimator, and Recon v2.1 estimates of unobserved clonotypes were used to assess repertoire richness. OLGA was used to compute generation probabilities for all TCRbeta clonotypes that the gDNA method yielded from a few donors. TCRdb carries this immuneACCESS record with in-frame sequences only. Its versions omit some clonotypes, under half of them owing to an unresolved V gene in the studies checked, with the rest unexplained. The V and J calls and clone size come from that table; D and trimming were worked out from the DNA. The sample contains approximately 2.3 million clones, more than 80% of them found a single time. The ten largest clones capture 0.39% of the sample.

The sequence was obtained from a young man in good health. Some clones in this sample may be carry-over from other donors' samples. The specimen sequenced was naive CD4+ T cells from PBMCs. The intended sense of this specimen's cell subset or site label: CD45RA+ positively selected. The chain uses TRBV7-9 and TRBJ1-2; 7 central bases correspond to TRBD1. For the CDR3, the sequence is CASRVPGGIYGYTF. The DNA sequence follows: TGTGCCAGCAGAGTTCCAGGGGGGATCTATGGCTACACCTTC.